This T cell receptor (beta chain) emerged from a study of human T cells and chemical hapten exposure. Whole-study context: Upper-back patches of 0.01% DPC were read at 6 days.

Sample time point: patch test 1, 2 weeks after DPC sensitization. The sample's treatment: therapeutic diphenylcyclopropenone sensitization with weekly scalp DPC. Attachment of unique molecular identifiers to individual cDNA molecules was performed in the library. TCRdb analysed the RACE reads with MiXCR anew, one entry per CDR3 protein. The profile shows around 120,000 distinct CDR3 sequences, around 13% of them singletons. Germline V gene data show CDR1 as ENHRY and CDR2 as SYGVKD. Trimming took 0 bases from V and 3 from J, leaving 10 bases between them. The CDR3 loop spans 15 amino acids. The J gene is TRBJ2-3, the V gene TRBV10-3; D call uncertain. The sequencing here drew on whole blood, taken in connection with sensitization to the hapten diphenylcyclopropenone (DPC). The receptor comes from a man in his late teens or twenties with alopecia areata. Some clones in this sample may be carry-over from other donors' samples. This CDR3 is CAISESVGLTDTQYF. CDR3 DNA: TGTGCCATCAGTGAGTCTGTAGGGCTTACAGATACGCAGTATTTT.